This T cell receptor beta chain is drawn from a study of shared clonotypes between healthy human individuals (dated by TCRdb to about 2020). Notes on the research overall: The cohort comprised a couple of women and a few men aged 18 to 49 years. Each donor's leukapheresis produced roughly between about 0.8 and 8.9 billion PBMCs. Libraries were prepared and TCR repertoires were sequenced by different laboratories using diverse techniques, in order to increase sequencing depth and limit assay-specific biases. For each donor, CD4 naive and CD4 memory were each given three plates, CD8 naive was given two plates, and CD8 memory was given one plate. To estimate repertoire size and how much clonotype sharing occurs between individuals, the study deeply sequenced the blood TCR repertoires of 4 to 6 healthy adults.

Donors were healthy HIV-negative adults with no recently reported acute infections or vaccinations. Every donor was a Caucasian adult living in Nashville, Tennessee, USA. CD4+ T cells were enriched by magnetic negative selection; naive cells were then positively selected on CD45RA, and the negative fraction formed the memory subset. After blood collection by leukapheresis, PBMCs were isolated using Ficoll-Histopaque density gradient centrifugation and then cryopreserved in the vapor phase of liquid nitrogen. Analytical flow cytometry was used to check the purity and quantity of each magnetically sorted T cell population. From each sorted fraction, genomic DNA was isolated and quantified by UV absorbance on a Nanodrop 2000c. As to this clone: Its antigen has not been determined. Nothing much larger sits one base from this clone, and base qualities are not available.

TCR CDR3 regions were amplified from genomic DNA by multiplex PCR using the deep immunoSEQ assay. For each cell subset, the extracted genomic DNA was distributed evenly across all wells of several immunoSEQ 96-well plates, and each plate served as one replicate. For sorted subsets, each replicate PCR was loaded with about 200 ng genomic DNA, equivalent to about 30,000 T cell genomes. Purified libraries were measured with a Qubit 3.0 fluorometer, size-checked on a Bioanalyzer 2100, and measured again with the KAPA Library Quantification kit. Every immunoSEQ 96-well plate was sequenced on a dedicated single-read 150-cycle Illumina NextSeq 550 flow cell. In the source study's methods: Because only junctional sequences without quality scores were contained in the immunoSEQ output, filtering matching that applied to full-length reads could not be performed. To assign V/J genes and CDR3, sequences were annotated using PyIR, a Python wrapper for IgBLAST v1.9, with IMGT germline references. Reads were filtered out if the reads had weak V/J assignments (E-value above 1e-6), no CDR3, stop codons, out-of-frame junctions, or ambiguous translated residues. V3J clonotypes were defined as sequences sharing an identical inferred V gene, J gene, and CDR3 amino acid sequence. Percentage overlap between repertoires was calculated by dividing the number of shared unique clonotypes by the size of the smaller repertoire. RTK rarefaction, the Chao1 estimator, and Recon v2.1 estimates of unobserved clonotypes were used to assess repertoire richness. Generation probabilities for all TCRbeta clonotypes obtained by the gDNA method from a few donors were computed using OLGA. TCRdb provides this immuneACCESS table in a form limited to in-frame rearrangements. Some clones are lacking; in checked studies, under half of them reflect an unresolved V gene, and why the rest are absent is not known. For V, J and clone size, that table is used; D and trimming come from the DNA. Here the sample has fewer than 1.6 million clones; 98% occur a single time. Together, the top ten hold about 0.34% of the sample.

V is reduced by 0 bases and J by 9 bases, leaving a spacing of 21 bases between them. Including the terminal cysteine and phenylalanine, the CDR3 comprises 16 residues. Of the read, only the CDR3 DNA is kept; its 48 bases are in frame from base 1. The germline V gene gives CDR1 as ENHRY and CDR2 as SYGVKD. Results the study describes overall, beyond this receptor: Only blood was sampled, and tissue TCR repertoires likely differ from those in blood. Pairwise subsampling indicated that sequencing depth was expected to affect the degree of clonotype sharing among donors. The small number of donors limited the genetic and exposure-history diversity represented. Estimated clonotype richness was generally larger for naive than for memory subsets. Clonotypes shared by all four sorted-subset donors showed higher generation probabilities than non-shared clonotypes. Even with the large sequencing depth, rarefaction of the sorted-subset datasets indicated that sequencing was incomplete. About 4.5% of naive CD4, 3.5% of naive CD8, roughly 2.4% of memory CD4, and about 0.4% of memory CD8 clonotypes were shared across several donors.

The sequence joins TRBV10-3 to TRBJ2-7; the D gene identity is not certain. The source material was naive CD4+ T cells sorted from blood. The cell subset or site label here, explained by the study, means: CD45RA+ positively selected. This TCR was sampled from a man younger than 40 in good health. The CDR3 region: CAISESSPIGGVGQYF. The base sequence is TGTGCCATCAGTGAGTCGAGTCCTATTGGTGGGGTAGGGCAGTACTTC.